This T cell receptor (beta chain) was recorded in a study of T cell responses to AZD1222 COVID-19 vaccine. The CDR3 runs to 20 residues. V was pared by 0 bases and J by 0 bases, with 20 bases between. CDR1 is MGHRA and CDR2 is YSYEKL in the germline V gene. Generated by immunoSEQ multiplex PCR, the TCRdb table keeps only in-frame clones and is missing some. The sample lists under 110,000 clones; roughly 86% were seen once. The chain joins TRBV4-1 to TRBJ1-4; D gene ambiguous. The material sequenced was peripheral blood, taken on day 0 of AZD1222 vaccination. The TCR was taken from an adult in good health. In nucleotides, the CDR3 is TGCGCCAGCAGCCAAGACCCCGCCACCCTCGGATTTGCAACTAATGAAAAACTGTTTTTT. It translates to CASSQDPATLGFATNEKLFF.